A selection of T cell receptor beta chains follows, all from one sample in a study of T-cell reconstitution after alpha-beta-depleted transplantation in children. TCRdb re-derived calls from the PCR reads in MiXCR, one entry per CDR3 protein. The repertoire has some 490,000 distinct CDR3 sequences, under 15% of them found once; the top ten carry about 5.4%. Sequencing used PBMCs from the stem cell graft donor, obtained from the stem cell graft. All receptors derive from a human donor who donated a stem cell graft to a child with combined immunodeficiency. CDR3s include the opening cysteine and the closing phenylalanine or tryptophan. The D gene is left open where the match is weak. Rows may omit the clone size; those that give it use once, few, many or a size class.

size | J | V | length | D | CDR3 | DNA
- | TRBJ2-7 | TRBV20-1 | 15 | TRBD2 | CSANSGTSGSYEQYF | TGCAGTGCAAATTCCGGGACTAGCGGTTCATACGAGCAGTACTTC
- | TRBJ2-7 | TRBV27 | 14 | - | CASSVRGNSYEQYF | TGTGCCAGCAGTGTGAGAGGCAACTCCTACGAGCAGTACTTC
few | TRBJ1-2 | TRBV5-1 | 14 | - | CASSPRVGNYGYTF | TGCGCCAGCAGCCCCCGGGTGGGGAACTATGGCTACACCTTC
few | TRBJ2-5 | TRBV5-1 | 13 | - | CASSLAPVETQYF | TGCGCCAGCAGCTTAGCCCCCGTGGAGACCCAGTACTTC
many | TRBJ2-6 | TRBV12-3/TRBV12-4 | 13 | - | CASSLAGANVLTF | TGTGCCAGCAGTTTAGCTGGGGCCAACGTCCTGACTTTC
many | TRBJ2-1 | TRBV18 | 14 | - | CASSPRGLWNEQFF | TGTGCCAGCTCACCTCGGGGCCTATGGAATGAGCAGTTCTTC
- | TRBJ1-1 | TRBV30 | 12 | - | CAWSPRTTEAFF | TGTGCCTGGAGCCCTCGGACGACTGAAGCTTTCTTT
few | TRBJ2-3 | TRBV12-3/TRBV12-4 | 15 | TRBD2 | CASRGSGDAWDTQYF | TGTGCCAGCAGGGGAAGCGGGGACGCATGGGATACGCAGTATTTT
- | TRBJ2-2 | TRBV6-2/TRBV6-3 | 11 | - | CASWYTGELFF | TGTGCCAGCTGGTACACCGGGGAGCTGTTTTTT
many | TRBJ1-4 | TRBV12-3/TRBV12-4 | 14 | - | CASRTGFVNEKLFF | TGTGCCAGCAGAACAGGGTTCGTGAATGAAAAACTGTTTTTT
few | TRBJ1-6 | TRBV20-1 | 12 | - | CSARGSNSPLHF | TGCAGTGCTAGGGGGAGCAATTCACCCCTCCACTTT
many | TRBJ2-1 | TRBV4-3 | 14 | - | CASSHPGTRNEQFF | TGCGCCAGCAGCCACCCCGGGACGCGAAATGAGCAGTTCTTC
few | TRBJ1-4 | TRBV7-9 | 12 | - | CASSFIDEKLFF | TGTGCCAGCAGCTTCATTGATGAAAAACTGTTTTTT
many | TRBJ2-7 | TRBV24-1 | 17 | TRBD1 | CATSDHPGTGRFYEQYF | TGTGCCACCAGTGATCATCCCGGGACAGGGCGGTTCTACGAGCAGTACTTC
few | TRBJ1-1 | TRBV5-1 | 11 | - | CASKMDTEAFF | TGCGCCAGCAAGATGGACACTGAAGCTTTCTTT